Listed below are T cell receptor beta chains from one sample, sequenced in a study of T-cell reconstitution after alpha-beta-depleted transplantation in children. TCRdb reanalysed the PCR reads using MiXCR and keeps one entry per CDR3 protein. The table has fewer than 750,000 distinct CDR3 sequences, about 21% seen once. The material sequenced was PBMCs, mostly from graft donor cells, taken 360 days after TCRalphabeta/CD19-depleted stem cell transplant. All receptors derive from a boy less than two years old who had a stem cell transplant for acute myeloid leukemia, so the T cells may come from the graft donor. The CDR3 runs from the conserved cysteine through the conserved F or W. D genes are given only for firm matches. Clone size is not always given. Where it is, it says once, few, many or a class for expanded clones.

clone_size: many
d_call: .
j_call: TRBJ2-3
v_call: TRBV11-2
cdr3_aa: CASRPLSRISSTDTQYF
cdr3_nt: TGTGCCAGCCGGCCCCTCTCTCGAATATCTAGCACAGATACGCAGTATTTT

clone_size: few
d_call: .
j_call: TRBJ2-5
v_call: TRBV12-3/TRBV12-4
cdr3_aa: CASSPPRAGGKETQYF
cdr3_nt: TGTGCCAGCAGCCCCCCGCGGGCAGGGGGGAAAGAGACCCAGTACTTC

clone_size: few
d_call: .
j_call: TRBJ1-2
v_call: TRBV12-3/TRBV12-4
cdr3_aa: CASSTGQYYGYTF
cdr3_nt: TGTGCCAGCAGTACCGGACAGTACTATGGCTACACCTTC

clone_size: many
d_call: .
j_call: TRBJ2-5
v_call: TRBV11-2
cdr3_aa: CASSLVGKHGVETQYF
cdr3_nt: TGTGCCAGCAGCTTAGTGGGGAAGCATGGTGTGGAGACCCAGTACTTC

clone_size: few
d_call: TRBD2
j_call: TRBJ2-1
v_call: TRBV11-2
cdr3_aa: CASSLETPLAETSYNEQFF
cdr3_nt: TGTGCCAGCAGCTTAGAGACCCCCCTAGCGGAAACCTCCTACAATGAGCAGTTCTTC

clone_size: few
d_call: .
j_call: TRBJ1-5
v_call: TRBV28
cdr3_aa: CASSLLGGGQPQHF
cdr3_nt: TGTGCCAGCAGCTTGTTGGGGGGAGGTCAGCCCCAGCATTTT

clone_size: .
d_call: .
j_call: TRBJ2-2
v_call: TRBV9
cdr3_aa: CASSVGGRRNTGELFF
cdr3_nt: TGTGCCAGCAGCGTAGGCGGCAGGCGGAACACCGGGGAGCTGTTTTTT

clone_size: .
d_call: TRBD1
j_call: TRBJ1-1
v_call: TRBV20-1
cdr3_aa: CSAPGQENMGAFF
cdr3_nt: TGCAGTGCCCCGGGACAGGAGAACATGGGGGCTTTCTTT

clone_size: .
d_call: TRBD1
j_call: TRBJ1-1
v_call: TRBV6-2/TRBV6-3
cdr3_aa: CASSSLRQGRRENTEAFF
cdr3_nt: TGTGCCAGCAGTTCCCTGCGACAGGGGCGGAGGGAGAACACTGAAGCTTTCTTT

clone_size: few
d_call: TRBD1
j_call: TRBJ1-1
v_call: TRBV5-1
cdr3_aa: CASSLAGTGVNTEAFF
cdr3_nt: TGCGCCAGCAGCTTGGCAGGGACAGGAGTGAACACTGAAGCTTTCTTT

clone_size: many
d_call: TRBD2
j_call: TRBJ2-3
v_call: TRBV12-3/TRBV12-4
cdr3_aa: CASSSTGTRSDTQYF
cdr3_nt: TGTGCCAGCAGTTCCACCGGGACTAGGTCAGATACGCAGTATTTT

clone_size: few
d_call: .
j_call: TRBJ2-3
v_call: TRBV20-1
cdr3_aa: CSAGDPSSTDTQYF
cdr3_nt: TGCAGTGCTGGGGACCCTTCTAGCACAGATACGCAGTATTTT

clone_size: many
d_call: TRBD2
j_call: TRBJ2-7
v_call: TRBV29-1
cdr3_aa: CSILSETSGGTYEQYF
cdr3_nt: TGCAGCATCCTATCAGAGACTAGCGGGGGGACCTACGAGCAGTACTTC

clone_size: .
d_call: .
j_call: TRBJ2-2
v_call: TRBV24-1
cdr3_aa: CATSDFSGRGTGELFF
cdr3_nt: TGTGCCACCAGTGATTTCTCCGGACGAGGGACCGGGGAGCTGTTTTTT

clone_size: many
d_call: .
j_call: TRBJ2-3
v_call: TRBV27
cdr3_aa: CASSTNTDTQYF
cdr3_nt: TGTGCCAGCAGTACCAACACAGATACGCAGTATTTT

clone_size: .
d_call: .
j_call: TRBJ2-6
v_call: TRBV20-1
cdr3_aa: CSAPRGGSGANVLTF
cdr3_nt: TGCAGTGCTCCTCGAGGAGGGTCTGGGGCCAACGTCCTGACTTTC

clone_size: few
d_call: TRBD1
j_call: TRBJ2-6
v_call: TRBV28
cdr3_aa: CASSKTGPRIANVLTF
cdr3_nt: TGTGCCAGCAGTAAGACAGGGCCACGGATAGCCAACGTCCTGACTTTC

clone_size: many
d_call: .
j_call: TRBJ2-7
v_call: TRBV24-1
cdr3_aa: CATSDPKTGTIPYEQYF
cdr3_nt: TGTGCCACCAGTGATCCTAAGACAGGCACTATCCCCTACGAGCAGTACTTC

clone_size: .
d_call: .
j_call: TRBJ2-5
v_call: TRBV30
cdr3_aa: CAWRASRRLVETQYF
cdr3_nt: TGTGCCTGGAGGGCGAGTAGGAGGTTGGTGGAGACCCAGTACTTC

clone_size: few
d_call: TRBD2
j_call: TRBJ2-1
v_call: TRBV5-4
cdr3_aa: CASSLAGTSGGPPTYNEQFF
cdr3_nt: TGTGCCAGCAGCTTGGCCGGGACTAGCGGGGGGCCACCGACGTACAATGAGCAGTTCTTC

clone_size: .
d_call: TRBD1
j_call: TRBJ2-7
v_call: TRBV27
cdr3_aa: CASSLAGTVSSYEQYF
cdr3_nt: TGTGCCAGCAGTTTGGCCGGGACAGTCAGTTCCTACGAGCAGTACTTC

clone_size: few
d_call: .
j_call: TRBJ1-5
v_call: TRBV12-3/TRBV12-4
cdr3_aa: CASSFGGGWPQHF
cdr3_nt: TGTGCCAGCAGTTTTGGGGGGGGTTGGCCCCAGCATTTT

clone_size: many
d_call: .
j_call: TRBJ2-7
v_call: TRBV20-1
cdr3_aa: CSASLSRINRYDEQYF
cdr3_nt: TGCAGTGCTAGTTTGTCCCGGATCAACCGATACGACGAGCAGTACTTC

clone_size: few
d_call: .
j_call: TRBJ1-4
v_call: TRBV29-1
cdr3_aa: CSVEEEKLFF
cdr3_nt: TGCAGCGTTGAGGAGGAAAAACTGTTTTTT

clone_size: .
d_call: TRBD2
j_call: TRBJ2-3
v_call: TRBV20-1
cdr3_aa: CSASPLGLAGEPRTDTQYF
cdr3_nt: TGCAGTGCTAGCCCCTTGGGGCTAGCGGGCGAACCTCGCACAGATACGCAGTATTTT

clone_size: .
d_call: TRBD1
j_call: TRBJ1-1
v_call: TRBV25-1
cdr3_aa: CASSEWDRAPFF
cdr3_nt: TGTGCCAGCAGTGAATGGGACAGGGCACCCTTCTTT

clone_size: .
d_call: .
j_call: TRBJ2-7
v_call: TRBV5-5
cdr3_aa: CASSLQQSSYEQYF
cdr3_nt: TGTGCCAGCAGCTTGCAACAAAGCTCCTACGAGCAGTACTTC

clone_size: many
d_call: TRBD1
j_call: TRBJ1-3
v_call: TRBV7-2
cdr3_aa: CASSLEGQGRRNTIYF
cdr3_nt: TGTGCCAGCAGCTTAGAAGGACAGGGGAGGCGAAACACCATATATTTT

clone_size: .
d_call: TRBD1
j_call: TRBJ1-6
v_call: TRBV6-1
cdr3_aa: CASSRLTGPNNSPLHF
cdr3_nt: TGTGCCAGCAGCCGACTGACAGGGCCTAATAATTCACCCCTCCACTTT

clone_size: .
d_call: .
j_call: TRBJ2-1
v_call: TRBV30
cdr3_aa: CAWKVPGVDEQFF
cdr3_nt: TGTGCCTGGAAGGTCCCGGGGGTCGATGAGCAGTTCTTC

clone_size: .
d_call: .
j_call: TRBJ2-2
v_call: TRBV11-2
cdr3_aa: CASQKRGRAIGELFF
cdr3_nt: TGTGCCAGCCAAAAGAGGGGACGAGCTATCGGGGAGCTGTTTTTT

clone_size: .
d_call: .
j_call: TRBJ2-2
v_call: TRBV2
cdr3_aa: CASSELGTNTGELFF
cdr3_nt: TGTGCCAGCAGTGAACTAGGAACGAACACCGGGGAGCTGTTTTTT

clone_size: many
d_call: .
j_call: TRBJ1-5
v_call: TRBV4-1
cdr3_aa: CASSQAAPLGADNQPQHF
cdr3_nt: TGCGCCAGCAGCCAAGCTGCGCCACTCGGGGCCGACAATCAGCCCCAGCATTTT

clone_size: few
d_call: .
j_call: TRBJ2-4
v_call: TRBV10-3
cdr3_aa: CAISEWAGWDIQYF
cdr3_nt: TGTGCCATCAGTGAGTGGGCGGGATGGGACATTCAGTACTTC

clone_size: .
d_call: .
j_call: TRBJ2-7
v_call: TRBV25-1
cdr3_aa: CASSEYSEQYF
cdr3_nt: TGTGCCAGCAGTGAATACAGCGAGCAGTACTTC

clone_size: few
d_call: .
j_call: TRBJ2-3
v_call: TRBV4-3
cdr3_aa: CASSLERSQDTQYF
cdr3_nt: TGCGCCAGCAGCCTAGAACGCTCGCAAGATACGCAGTATTTT

clone_size: .
d_call: .
j_call: TRBJ2-1
v_call: TRBV29-1
cdr3_aa: CSVDPGLNNPPIPSSYNEQFF
cdr3_nt: TGCAGCGTTGATCCGGGCTTGAATAACCCCCCAATCCCGAGCTCCTACAATGAGCAGTTCTTC

clone_size: .
d_call: .
j_call: TRBJ2-3
v_call: TRBV29-1
cdr3_aa: CSVDKGGVGTQYF
cdr3_nt: TGCAGCGTTGACAAGGGAGGCGTCGGTACGCAGTATTTT

clone_size: few
d_call: TRBD1
j_call: TRBJ1-4
v_call: TRBV20-1
cdr3_aa: CSARDMQTGSNEKLFF
cdr3_nt: TGCAGTGCTAGAGATATGCAGACAGGGTCTAATGAAAAACTGTTTTTT

clone_size: .
d_call: TRBD2
j_call: TRBJ2-3
v_call: TRBV27
cdr3_aa: CASSLSPRSGGRTDTQYF
cdr3_nt: TGTGCCAGCAGTTTATCCCCTCGCAGCGGGGGCCGCACAGATACGCAGTATTTT

clone_size: few
d_call: .
j_call: TRBJ2-1
v_call: TRBV15
cdr3_aa: CATSRDHRAQFF
cdr3_nt: TGTGCCACCAGCCGGGACCACCGGGCCCAGTTCTTC

clone_size: .
d_call: TRBD1
j_call: TRBJ1-1
v_call: TRBV7-2
cdr3_aa: CASSSQGGLTNTEAFF
cdr3_nt: TGTGCCAGCAGCTCACAGGGGGGACTGACTAACACTGAAGCTTTCTTT

clone_size: few
d_call: .
j_call: TRBJ1-1
v_call: TRBV12-3/TRBV12-4
cdr3_aa: CASILDGEAFF
cdr3_nt: TGTGCCAGCATTCTGGACGGTGAAGCTTTCTTT

clone_size: .
d_call: .
j_call: TRBJ1-4
v_call: TRBV10-2
cdr3_aa: CASRDNPNEKLFF
cdr3_nt: TGCGCCAGCAGGGACAATCCTAATGAAAAACTGTTTTTT

clone_size: many
d_call: .
j_call: TRBJ2-5
v_call: TRBV27
cdr3_aa: CASSSSTPPGETQYF
cdr3_nt: TGTGCCAGCAGTTCATCCACCCCACCCGGAGAGACCCAGTACTTC

clone_size: many
d_call: .
j_call: TRBJ1-5
v_call: TRBV20-1
cdr3_aa: CSAIPTEGGNQPQHF
cdr3_nt: TGCAGTGCTATCCCCACCGAGGGAGGGAATCAGCCCCAGCATTTT

clone_size: .
d_call: .
j_call: TRBJ2-1
v_call: TRBV7-3
cdr3_aa: CASSLSLGDGDEQFF
cdr3_nt: TGTGCCAGCAGCTTATCTCTCGGGGATGGGGATGAGCAGTTCTTC

clone_size: .
d_call: TRBD2
j_call: TRBJ2-3
v_call: TRBV6-2/TRBV6-3
cdr3_aa: CASSQPSSGGSYTQYF
cdr3_nt: TGTGCCAGCAGTCAGCCATCTAGCGGGGGGAGTTATACGCAGTATTTT

clone_size: many
d_call: .
j_call: TRBJ2-3
v_call: TRBV5-1
cdr3_aa: CASSLDWTRVPDTQYF
cdr3_nt: TGCGCCAGCAGCTTGGACTGGACACGGGTACCAGATACGCAGTATTTT

clone_size: many
d_call: .
j_call: TRBJ1-4
v_call: TRBV28
cdr3_aa: CASSFGSQGNEKLFF
cdr3_nt: TGTGCCAGCAGTTTTGGATCACAGGGAAACGAAAAACTGTTTTTT

clone_size: .
d_call: .
j_call: TRBJ2-1
v_call: TRBV6-5
cdr3_aa: CASSYAGASNDEQFF
cdr3_nt: TGTGCCAGCAGTTACGCCGGAGCTTCCAATGATGAGCAGTTCTTC